These T cell receptor beta chains were read from a single sample in a study of blood T cell repertoires in COVID-19. Clones were read by immunoSEQ multiplex PCR, and TCRdb kept only the in-frame ones, dropping some. The sample yields 200,000 to 250,000 clones, around 83% seen once. Source material: peripheral blood. Receptors were obtained from a woman aged 50 to 60 with acute or convalescent COVID-19. The CDR3 runs from the conserved cysteine through the conserved F or W. A D gene is named only where the DNA matches it firmly. The listing skips clone size in some rows; elsewhere it reads once, few, many or a size class.

size: .
J: TRBJ1-5
length: 14
D: TRBD1
V: TRBV4-1
CDR3: CASSQDSRGQPQHF
DNA: TGCGCCAGCAGCCAAGATAGCAGGGGGCAGCCCCAGCATTTT

size: .
J: TRBJ2-7
length: 13
D: TRBD2
V: TRBV5-1
CDR3: CASSVTGGGEQYF
DNA: TGCGCCAGCAGCGTGACGGGAGGTGGCGAGCAGTACTTC

size: .
J: TRBJ2-5
length: 15
D: .
V: TRBV3-1/TRBV3-2
CDR3: CASSQKDRSQETQYF
DNA: TGTGCCAGCAGCCAGAAAGACAGGTCTCAAGAGACCCAGTACTTC

size: .
J: TRBJ2-7
length: 14
D: .
V: TRBV27
CDR3: CASRISGLNYEQYF
DNA: TGTGCCAGCAGAATATCAGGGTTGAACTACGAGCAGTACTTC

size: .
J: TRBJ2-5
length: 14
D: TRBD1
V: TRBV7-9
CDR3: CASSLAMQGASQYF
DNA: TGTGCCAGCAGCTTAGCGATGCAGGGGGCATCCCAGTACTTC

size: .
J: TRBJ2-3
length: 13
D: .
V: TRBV12-3/TRBV12-4
CDR3: CASKLAFTDTQYF
DNA: TGTGCCAGCAAGCTAGCCTTCACAGATACGCAGTATTTT

size: .
J: TRBJ2-7
length: 12
D: .
V: TRBV28
CDR3: CATGGTVGEQYF
DNA: TGTGCCACCGGCGGGACAGTCGGCGAGCAGTACTTC

size: .
J: TRBJ2-5
length: 15
D: TRBD2
V: TRBV5-4
CDR3: CASSLGGEGGETQYF
DNA: TGTGCCAGCAGCTTGGGTGGGGAGGGAGGAGAGACCCAGTACTTC

size: once
J: TRBJ1-5
length: 14
D: .
V: TRBV5-5
CDR3: CASSLNGGYQPQHF
DNA: TGTGCCAGCAGCTTAAACGGGGGTTATCAGCCCCAGCATTTT

size: .
J: TRBJ1-2
length: 18
D: TRBD1
V: TRBV5-1
CDR3: CASSPEPHDRGSNYGYTF
DNA: TGCGCCAGCAGCCCGGAACCTCATGACAGGGGATCTAACTATGGCTACACCTTC

size: .
J: TRBJ1-5
length: 17
D: .
V: TRBV28
CDR3: CASSSPRDIYLNQPQHF
DNA: TGTGCCAGCAGTTCCCCCCGGGACATCTATCTCAATCAGCCCCAGCATTTT

size: .
J: TRBJ1-1
length: 15
D: .
V: TRBV5-1
CDR3: CASSLDVSRNTEAFF
DNA: TGCGCCAGCAGCTTGGATGTTTCGAGGAACACTGAAGCTTTCTTT

size: .
J: TRBJ1-5
length: 19
D: TRBD1
V: TRBV27
CDR3: CASSASRGTTLNSNQPQHF
DNA: TGTGCCAGCAGTGCAAGCAGGGGGACCACTTTGAATAGCAATCAGCCCCAGCATTTT

size: once
J: TRBJ1-6
length: 15
D: TRBD1
V: TRBV2
CDR3: CASSTGARDNSPLHF
DNA: TGTGCCAGCAGTACAGGGGCCAGGGATAATTCACCCCTCCACTTT

size: few
J: TRBJ2-5
length: 15
D: TRBD1
V: TRBV14
CDR3: CASSRTGSVAETQYF
DNA: TGTGCCAGCAGCCGGACAGGGAGTGTTGCAGAGACCCAGTACTTC

size: .
J: TRBJ1-2
length: 16
D: TRBD1
V: TRBV7-9
CDR3: CASSLLVGQINYGYTF
DNA: TGTGCCAGCAGCTTATTGGTGGGACAGATTAACTATGGCTACACCTTC

size: .
J: TRBJ1-6
length: 17
D: .
V: TRBV2
CDR3: CASSVGGGSSYNSPLHF
DNA: TGTGCCAGCAGTGTTGGGGGGGGGAGCTCCTATAATTCACCCCTCCACTTT

size: few
J: TRBJ1-2
length: 16
D: .
V: TRBV2
CDR3: CASGSGTSGRASGYTF
DNA: TGTGCCAGCGGGTCCGGGACTTCGGGGCGGGCCTCCGGCTACACCTTC

size: .
J: TRBJ2-3
length: 13
D: .
V: TRBV5-6
CDR3: CASSLELVDTQYF
DNA: TGTGCCAGCAGCTTGGAACTGGTCGATACGCAGTATTTT

size: once
J: TRBJ2-1
length: 15
D: TRBD2
V: TRBV7-2
CDR3: CASSPPGGRTNEQFF
DNA: TGTGCCAGCAGCCCGCCCGGCGGGAGGACTAATGAGCAGTTCTTC

size: .
J: TRBJ2-3
length: 14
D: .
V: TRBV3-1/TRBV3-2
CDR3: CASDGTPGTDTQYF
DNA: TGTGCCAGCGACGGGACACCCGGCACAGATACGCAGTATTTT

size: .
J: TRBJ1-5
length: 13
D: .
V: TRBV2
CDR3: CASSINSNQPQHF
DNA: TGTGCCAGCAGTATAAATAGCAATCAGCCCCAGCATTTT

size: few
J: TRBJ1-5
length: 15
D: .
V: TRBV10-3
CDR3: CAISESILKEQPQHF
DNA: TGTGCCATCAGTGAGTCGATACTAAAGGAGCAGCCCCAGCATTTT

size: once
J: TRBJ1-3
length: 15
D: TRBD1
V: TRBV11-3
CDR3: CASSSTGDSGNTIYF
DNA: TGTGCCAGCAGCTCAACAGGGGACTCTGGAAACACCATATATTTT

size: .
J: TRBJ2-2
length: 17
D: TRBD1
V: TRBV5-1
CDR3: CASSLPTGGADTGELFF
DNA: TGCGCCAGCAGCTTGCCGACAGGGGGCGCCGACACCGGGGAGCTGTTTTTT

size: .
J: TRBJ1-1
length: 12
D: .
V: TRBV19
CDR3: CASSKLNLEAFF
DNA: TGTGCCAGTAGTAAGCTTAACCTTGAAGCTTTCTTT